Sequencing of this TCR beta chain was carried out in a study of blood T cell repertoires in COVID-19. The wider study: The origin of the acute and convalescent COVID-19 samples was the United States, Italy and Spain. T cells, B-cell-depleted T cells, or PBMCs supplied cDNA or gDNA.

Germline CDR1 reads MGHDK; CDR2 reads SYGVNS. This CDR3 is built from 12 residues. Trimming removed 2 bases at V and 6 bases at J, with 5 bases between. In the study's own analysis: Researchers report that nucleated cell counts were estimated from reference gene primer amplification. The method was immunoSEQ multiplex PCR; TCRdb's version includes in-frame clones alone and lacks a portion of them. V and J calls and clone size come straight from that table; D and trimming were deduced from the DNA. The repertoire holds about 100,000 clones, 85% to 90% seen once, with 5% in the top ten. The chain uses TRBV25-1 and TRBJ2-1, with D hard to call. This receptor was identified in a human donor in a cohort sampled during active COVID-19. Material: peripheral blood. CDR3 in DNA: TGTGCCAGCAGTGAACTCGGCAATGAGCAGTTCTTC. Protein: CASSELGNEQFF.